The following is a T cell receptor beta chain sequence with its context. V shed 4 bases and J 3 bases; nucleotides not matched to a gene: 0. Germline loops: CDR1 SQVTM, CDR2 ANQGSEA. This CDR3 contains 12 residues. This sample stems from a study of cytomegalovirus exposure and HLA in healthy donors. Assay used: immunoSEQ multiplex PCR; TCRdb lists only in-frame clones, some missing. Among hundreds of thousands of clones listed, approximately 87% were seen once. The TCR comes from a woman younger than 35 in good health and CMV-seronegative. Material for sequencing was PBMCs. J is TRBJ1-3 and V is TRBV29-1; 7 bases agree with TRBD1. CDR3 loop: CSVAGGGNTIYF. As DNA, the CDR3 is TGCAGCGTTGCAGGGGGTGGAAACACCATATATTTT. The full variable domain, completed using reference TRBV29-1 and TRBJ1-3, is SAVISQKPSRDICQRGTSLTIQCQVDSQVTMMFWYRQQPGQSLTLIATANQGSEATYESGFVIDKFPISRPNLTFSTLTVSNMSPEDSSIYLCSVAGGGNTIYFGEGSWLTVV.